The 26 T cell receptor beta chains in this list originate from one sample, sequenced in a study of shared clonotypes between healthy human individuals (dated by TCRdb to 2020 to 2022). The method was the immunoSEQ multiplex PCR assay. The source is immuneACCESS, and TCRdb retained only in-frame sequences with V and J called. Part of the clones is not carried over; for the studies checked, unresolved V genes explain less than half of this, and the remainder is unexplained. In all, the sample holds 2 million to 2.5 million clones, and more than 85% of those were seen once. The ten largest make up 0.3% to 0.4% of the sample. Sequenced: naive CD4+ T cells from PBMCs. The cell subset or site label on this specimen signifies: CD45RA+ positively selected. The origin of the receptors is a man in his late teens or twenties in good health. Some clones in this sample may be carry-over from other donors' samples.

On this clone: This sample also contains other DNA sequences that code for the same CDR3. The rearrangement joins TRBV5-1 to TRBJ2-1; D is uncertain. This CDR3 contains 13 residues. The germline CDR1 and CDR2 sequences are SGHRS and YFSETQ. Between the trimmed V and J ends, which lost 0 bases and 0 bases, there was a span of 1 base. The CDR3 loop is CASSLASYNEQFF. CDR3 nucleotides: TGCGCCAGCAGCTTGGCCTCCTACAATGAGCAGTTCTTC.

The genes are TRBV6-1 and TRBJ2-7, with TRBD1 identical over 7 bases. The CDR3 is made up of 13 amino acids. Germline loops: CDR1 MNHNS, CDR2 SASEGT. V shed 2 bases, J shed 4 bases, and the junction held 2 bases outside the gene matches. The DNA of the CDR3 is TGTGCCAGCAGTGAAAGGGGGCTATACGAGCAGTACTTC. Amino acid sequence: CASSERGLYEQYF.

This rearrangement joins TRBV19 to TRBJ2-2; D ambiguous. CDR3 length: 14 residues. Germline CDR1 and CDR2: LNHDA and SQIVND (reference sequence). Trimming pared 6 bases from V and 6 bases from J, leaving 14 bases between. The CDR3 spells CASRWTLGPGELFF. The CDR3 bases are TGTGCCAGTAGGTGGACCCTAGGGCCCGGGGAGCTGTTTTTT.

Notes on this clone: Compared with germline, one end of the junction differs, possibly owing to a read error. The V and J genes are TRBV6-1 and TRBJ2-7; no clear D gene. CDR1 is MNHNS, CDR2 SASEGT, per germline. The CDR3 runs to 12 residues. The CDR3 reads CAISRRVDEQYF. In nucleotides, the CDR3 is TGTGCCATCAGTCGAAGGGTGGACGAGCAGTACTTC.

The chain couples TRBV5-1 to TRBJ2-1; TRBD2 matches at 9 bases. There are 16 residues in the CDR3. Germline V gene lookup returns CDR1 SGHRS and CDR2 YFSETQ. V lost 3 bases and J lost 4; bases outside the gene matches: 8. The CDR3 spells CASSSVAGASYNEQFF. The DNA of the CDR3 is TGCGCCAGCAGCTCCGTAGCGGGAGCCTCTTACAATGAGCAGTTCTTC.

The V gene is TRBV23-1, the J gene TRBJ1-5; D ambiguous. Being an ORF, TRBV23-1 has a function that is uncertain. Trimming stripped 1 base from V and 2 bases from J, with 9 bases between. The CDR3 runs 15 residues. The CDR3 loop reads CASSQYGSRNQPQHF. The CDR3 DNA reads TGCGCCAGCAGTCAATACGGGTCTCGCAATCAGCCCCAGCATTTT.

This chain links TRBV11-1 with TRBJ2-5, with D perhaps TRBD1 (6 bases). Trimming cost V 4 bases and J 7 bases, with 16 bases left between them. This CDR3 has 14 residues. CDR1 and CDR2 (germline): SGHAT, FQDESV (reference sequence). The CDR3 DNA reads TGTGCCAGCAGCTCCAGGGACATGGGCGGGACCCAGTACTTC. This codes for CASSSRDMGGTQYF.

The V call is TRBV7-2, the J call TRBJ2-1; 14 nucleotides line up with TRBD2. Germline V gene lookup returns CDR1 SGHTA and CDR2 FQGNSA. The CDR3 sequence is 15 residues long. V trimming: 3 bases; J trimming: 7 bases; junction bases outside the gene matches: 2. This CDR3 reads CASSFGLAGGNEQFF. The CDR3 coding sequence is TGTGCCAGCAGCTTCGGACTAGCGGGAGGTAATGAGCAGTTCTTC. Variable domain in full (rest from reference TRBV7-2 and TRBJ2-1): GAGVSQSPSNKVTEKGKDVELRCDPISGHTALYWYRQSLGQGLEFLIYFQGNSAPDKSGLPSDRFSAERTGGSVSTLTIQRTQQEDSAVYLCASSFGLAGGNEQFFGPGTRLTVL.

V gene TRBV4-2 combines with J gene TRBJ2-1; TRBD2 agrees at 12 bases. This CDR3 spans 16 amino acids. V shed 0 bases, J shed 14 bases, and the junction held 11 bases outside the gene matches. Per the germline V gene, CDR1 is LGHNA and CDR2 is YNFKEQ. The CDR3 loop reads CASSQDLRTSGTYEFF. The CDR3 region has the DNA TGTGCCAGCAGCCAAGATTTAAGGACTAGCGGGACATACGAGTTCTTC.

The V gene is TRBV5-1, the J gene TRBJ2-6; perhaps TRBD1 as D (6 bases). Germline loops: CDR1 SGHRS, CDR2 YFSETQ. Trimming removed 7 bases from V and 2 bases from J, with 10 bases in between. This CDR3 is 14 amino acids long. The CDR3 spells CASLQGTGANVLTF. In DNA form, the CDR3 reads TGCGCCAGCCTACAGGGTACTGGGGCCAACGTCCTGACTTTC.

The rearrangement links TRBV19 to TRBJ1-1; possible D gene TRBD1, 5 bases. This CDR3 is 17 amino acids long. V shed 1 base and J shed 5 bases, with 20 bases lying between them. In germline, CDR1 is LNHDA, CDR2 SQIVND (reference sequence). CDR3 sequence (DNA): TGTGCCAGTAGTATAGGCGGGGGACTTAGGACGGGGACTGAAGCTTTCTTT. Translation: CASSIGGGLRTGTEAFF.

CDR3 residues: CASSLRAPVKGALNTEAFF. CDR3 bases: TGTGCCAGCAGCTTGAGAGCCCCCGTGAAGGGAGCACTGAACACTGAAGCTTTCTTT. The J gene is TRBJ1-1, the V gene TRBV11-2; D uncertain. Germline CDR1 reads SGHAT; CDR2 reads FQNNGV. The ends were cut back, 3 bases at V and 0 bases at J, with 23 bases in the middle. The CDR3 sequence is 19 residues long.

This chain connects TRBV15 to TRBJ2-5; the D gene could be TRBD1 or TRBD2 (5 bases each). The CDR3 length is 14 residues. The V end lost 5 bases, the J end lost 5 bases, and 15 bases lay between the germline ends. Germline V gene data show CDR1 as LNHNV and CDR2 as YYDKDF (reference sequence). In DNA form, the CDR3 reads TGTGCCACCAGCGATAGGGACCGCCGCGAGACCCAGTACTTC. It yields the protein CATSDRDRRETQYF. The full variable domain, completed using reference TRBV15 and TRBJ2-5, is DAMVIQNPRYQVTQFGKPVTLSCSQTLNHNVMYWYQQKSSQAPKLLFHYYDKDFNNEADTPDNFQSRRPNTSFCFLDIRSPGLGDTAMYLCATSDRDRRETQYFGPGTRLLVL.

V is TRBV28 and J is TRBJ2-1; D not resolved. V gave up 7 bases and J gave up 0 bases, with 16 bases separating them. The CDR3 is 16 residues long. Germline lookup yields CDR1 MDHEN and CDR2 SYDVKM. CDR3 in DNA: TGTGCCAGCACCCGAGGCGGCGCGAGCTCCTACAATGAGCAGTTCTTC. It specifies CASTRGGASSYNEQFF.

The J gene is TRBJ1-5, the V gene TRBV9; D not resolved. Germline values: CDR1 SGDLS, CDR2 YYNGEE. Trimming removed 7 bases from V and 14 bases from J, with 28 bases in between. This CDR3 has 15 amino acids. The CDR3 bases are TGTGCCAGCCTCAACATGAATAATAAATACGGAGTCGAGCATTTT. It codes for CASLNMNNKYGVEHF.

This CDR3 reads CASSLRGTTLDYQPQHF. CDR3 sequence (DNA): TGTGCCAGCAGCTTGAGAGGGACAACTCTAGACTATCAGCCCCAGCATTTT. The rearrangement uses TRBV5-8 and TRBJ1-5, with D possibly TRBD1 on 6 matching bases. Germline lookup yields CDR1 SGHTS and CDR2 YDEGEE. This CDR3 has 17 amino acids. Trimming stripped 1 base from V and 5 bases from J, with 19 bases between.

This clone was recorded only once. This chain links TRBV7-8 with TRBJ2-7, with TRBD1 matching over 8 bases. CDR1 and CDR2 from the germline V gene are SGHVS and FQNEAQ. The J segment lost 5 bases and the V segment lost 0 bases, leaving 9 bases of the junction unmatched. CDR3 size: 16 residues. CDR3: CASSLAGDRGRNEQYF. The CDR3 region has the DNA TGTGCCAGCAGCTTAGCCGGAGACAGGGGAAGGAACGAGCAGTACTTC.

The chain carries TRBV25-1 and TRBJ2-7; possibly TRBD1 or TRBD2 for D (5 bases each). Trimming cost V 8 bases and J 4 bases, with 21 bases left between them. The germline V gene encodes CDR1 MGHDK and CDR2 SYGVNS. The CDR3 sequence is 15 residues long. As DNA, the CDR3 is TGTGCCAGCGCTATCCCGGGACGGCAACAATACGAGCAGTACTTC. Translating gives CASAIPGRQQYEQYF.

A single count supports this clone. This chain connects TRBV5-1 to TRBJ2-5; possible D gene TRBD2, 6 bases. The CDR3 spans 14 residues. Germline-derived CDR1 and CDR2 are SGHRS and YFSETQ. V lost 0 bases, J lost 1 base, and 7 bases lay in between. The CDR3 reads CASSLVTSQETQYF. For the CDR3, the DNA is TGCGCCAGCAGCTTGGTGACTAGCCAAGAGACCCAGTACTTC.

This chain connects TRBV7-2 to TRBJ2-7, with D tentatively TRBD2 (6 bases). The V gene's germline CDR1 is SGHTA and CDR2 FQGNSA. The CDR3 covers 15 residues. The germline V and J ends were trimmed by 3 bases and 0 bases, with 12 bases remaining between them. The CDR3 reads CASSFGGIYSYEQYF. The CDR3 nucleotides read TGTGCCAGCAGCTTTGGAGGGATTTACTCCTACGAGCAGTACTTC.

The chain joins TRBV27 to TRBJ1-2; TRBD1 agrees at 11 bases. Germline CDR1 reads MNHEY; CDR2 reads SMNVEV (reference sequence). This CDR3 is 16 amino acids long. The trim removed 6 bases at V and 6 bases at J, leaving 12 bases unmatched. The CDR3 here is CASRPLGQGVADGYTF. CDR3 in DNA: TGTGCCAGCAGACCCCTGGGACAGGGGGTCGCGGATGGCTACACCTTC.

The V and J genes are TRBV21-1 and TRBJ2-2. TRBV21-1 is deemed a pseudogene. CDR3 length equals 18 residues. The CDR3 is CASSKRQDPPEGTGELFF. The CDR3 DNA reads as TGTGCCAGCAGCAAACGGCAGGACCCTCCGGAAGGCACCGGGGAGCTGTTTTTT.

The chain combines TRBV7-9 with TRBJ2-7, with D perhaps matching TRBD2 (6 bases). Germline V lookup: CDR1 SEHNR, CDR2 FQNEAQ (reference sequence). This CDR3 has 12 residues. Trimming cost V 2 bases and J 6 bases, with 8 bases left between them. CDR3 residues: CASSLTGVEQYF. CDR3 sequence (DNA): TGTGCCAGCAGCTTAACGGGGGTCGAGCAGTACTTC.

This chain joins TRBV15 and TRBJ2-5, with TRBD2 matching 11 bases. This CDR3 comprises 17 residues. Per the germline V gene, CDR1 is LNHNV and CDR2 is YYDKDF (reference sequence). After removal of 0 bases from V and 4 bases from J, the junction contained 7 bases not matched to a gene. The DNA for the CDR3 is TGTGCCACCAGCAGAGATTTAGCAGGACTAGCGGGAGAGACCCAGTACTTC. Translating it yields CATSRDLAGLAGETQYF. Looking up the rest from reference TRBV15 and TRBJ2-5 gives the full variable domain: DAMVIQNPRYQVTQFGKPVTLSCSQTLNHNVMYWYQQKSSQAPKLLFHYYDKDFNNEADTPDNFQSRRPNTSFCFLDIRSPGLGDTAMYLCATSRDLAGLAGETQYFGPGTRLLVL.

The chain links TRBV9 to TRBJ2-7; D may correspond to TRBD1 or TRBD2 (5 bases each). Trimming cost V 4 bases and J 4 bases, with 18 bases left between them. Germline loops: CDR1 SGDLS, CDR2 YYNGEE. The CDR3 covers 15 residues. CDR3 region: CASSQSRDGQYEQYF. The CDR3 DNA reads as TGTGCCAGCAGCCAATCCCGGGACGGCCAATACGAGCAGTACTTC. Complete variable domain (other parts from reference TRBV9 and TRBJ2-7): DSGVTQTPKHLITATGQRVTLRCSPRSGDLSVYWYQQSLDQGLQFLIQYYNGEERAKGNILERFSAQQFPDLHSELNLSSLELGDSALYFCASSQSRDGQYEQYFGPGTRLTVT.

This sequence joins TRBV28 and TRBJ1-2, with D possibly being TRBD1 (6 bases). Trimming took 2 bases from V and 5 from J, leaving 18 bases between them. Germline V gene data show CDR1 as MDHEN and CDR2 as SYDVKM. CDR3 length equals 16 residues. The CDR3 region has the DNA TGTGCCAGCAGTTTACCAGGGGCAGGGCCGGAGTATGGCTACACCTTC. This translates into CASSLPGAGPEYGYTF.